This T cell receptor (beta chain) was retrieved from a study of cytomegalovirus exposure and HLA in healthy donors. Findings of the study overall: A few CMV-associated chains were confirmed in vitro to be specific for CMV antigens.

In regard to this clone: Antigen unknown.

Repertoires were generated with immunoSEQ multiplex PCR, while TCRdb's copy carries only in-frame clones and drops some. The repertoire has roughly 110,000 clones, around 90% of them found once; the top ten carry about 2%. V was pared by 2 bases and J by 7 bases, with 15 bases between. CDR3 length: 15 residues. Germline lookup yields CDR1 MNHEY and CDR2 SVGAGI. Sequencing was done on a sample of PBMCs. The receptor was derived from a woman between 18 and 30 years old in good health and CMV-seropositive. The chain combines TRBV6-5 with TRBJ1-5, with D unresolved. CDR3 amino acids: CASSYGLGSKQPQHF. The CDR3 coding sequence is TGTGCCAGCAGTTACGGACTGGGGTCAAAACAGCCCCAGCATTTT.